The 10 T cell receptor beta chains given below trace back to one sample, sequenced in a study of cytomegalovirus exposure and HLA in healthy donors (dated by TCRdb to the late 2010s). Receptor libraries were prepared by the immunoSEQ multiplex PCR assay. Held by TCRdb, this immuneACCESS table contains in-frame sequences only and omits some clones. Under half of the omission traces to an unresolved V gene where checked; the cause of the rest is unknown. The sample table records about 120,000 clones; approximately 88% of these occur just once. Roughly 6% of the sample rests with the top ten. Sequencing was done on a sample of PBMCs. These receptors all stem from a woman aged 18-35 years in good health and CMV-seropositive.

The genes are TRBV15 and TRBJ1-1; possibly TRBD1 for D (5 bases). This CDR3 is 13 amino acids long. Germline assignment: CDR1 LNHNV and CDR2 YYDKDF (reference sequence). V was pared by 6 bases and J by 1 base, with 9 bases between. The CDR3 here is CATRAGPNTEAFF. The CDR3 DNA is TGTGCCACCAGAGCGGGACCGAACACTGAAGCTTTCTTT.

V is TRBV27 and J is TRBJ1-1, with 8 bases identical to TRBD1. The J segment lost 1 base and the V segment lost 6 bases, leaving 13 bases of the junction unmatched. Germline loops: CDR1 MNHEY, CDR2 SMNVEV (reference sequence). The CDR3 runs 17 residues. CDR3 loop: CASSKIGQGNWNTEAFF. DNA of the CDR3: TGTGCCAGCAGCAAAATCGGACAGGGTAATTGGAACACTGAAGCTTTCTTT.

The chain is built from TRBV7-3 and TRBJ2-1; D might be TRBD1 (6 bases). The CDR3 is 14 amino acids. In germline, CDR1 is SGHTA, CDR2 FQGTGA. V gave up 4 bases and J gave up 7 bases, with 14 bases separating them. The CDR3: CASSSPGQWNEQFF. The CDR3 nucleotides are TGTGCCAGCAGCTCACCCGGACAGTGGAATGAGCAGTTCTTC.

The chain couples TRBV7-2 to TRBJ2-1; no clear D. V dropped 4 bases and J dropped 4 bases, with 11 bases sitting between them. The germline CDR1 and CDR2 sequences are SGHTA and FQGNSA. This CDR3 region has 14 residues. CDR3 sequence (DNA): TGTGCCAGCAGCTCAGGTAGAAAATACAATGAGCAGTTCTTC. This translates into CASSSGRKYNEQFF.

The J gene is TRBJ2-7, the V gene TRBV7-9; TRBD1 matches at 7 bases. There are 14 residues in the CDR3. Per germline, CDR1 SEHNR and CDR2 FQNEAQ (reference sequence). V lost 5 bases to trimming and J lost 1 base; unmatched junction nucleotides: 5. As DNA, the CDR3 is TGTGCCAGCAGCCTGCCGGGACAGTCCTACGAGCAGTACTTC. Translating gives CASSLPGQSYEQYF. The entire variable domain, with the rest obtained from reference TRBV7-9 and TRBJ2-7, is as follows: DTGVSQNPRHKITKRGQNVTFRCDPISEHNRLYWYRQTLGQGPEFLTYFQNEAQLEKSRLLSDRFSAERPKGSFSTLEIQRTEQGDSAMYLCASSLPGQSYEQYFGPGTRLTVT.

The rearrangement joins TRBV6-6 to TRBJ2-1; 9 bases are shared with TRBD2. Germline lookup yields CDR1 MNHNY and CDR2 SVGAGI (reference sequence). V was clipped by 6 bases and J by 3 bases; unmatched bases: 3. This CDR3 comprises 14 residues. The CDR3 loop is CASSQREVYNEQFF. CDR3 sequence (DNA): TGTGCCAGCAGCCAGCGGGAGGTCTACAATGAGCAGTTCTTC.

The chain joins TRBV5-4 to TRBJ1-1, with D perhaps TRBD1 (5 bases). Germline V gene sequence: CDR1 SGHNT, CDR2 YYREEE (reference sequence). CDR3 length: 14 amino acids. Trimming cost V 6 bases and J 1 base, with 13 bases left between them. The CDR3 sequence is CASTLGAENTEAFF. CDR3 nucleotide sequence: TGTGCCAGCACCCTTGGGGCCGAGAACACTGAAGCTTTCTTT.

CDR3 DNA sequence: TGCGCCAGCAGCCAGGGGTTGGGGGCCGTTTCCTACGAGCAGTACTTC. Its protein is CASSQGLGAVSYEQYF. V is TRBV4-1 and J is TRBJ2-7, with D tentatively TRBD1 (6 bases). This CDR3 region has 16 residues. Trimming took 3 bases from V and 1 from J, leaving 16 bases between them. Germline V CDR1 and CDR2: MGHRA, YSYEKL.

The V call is TRBV4-1, the J call TRBJ1-1; D remains ambiguous. The germline CDR1 and CDR2 sequences are MGHRA and YSYEKL. Between the trimmed V and J ends, which lost 6 bases and 5 bases, there was a span of 16 bases. The CDR3 runs 14 residues. The CDR3 reads CASSGPRVMTEAFF. CDR3 nucleotides: TGCGCCAGCAGTGGACCGAGGGTCATGACTGAAGCTTTCTTT.

The V call is TRBV2, the J call TRBJ1-3; weak D call: TRBD1 (6 bases). The CDR3 contains 15 residues. Per the germline V gene, CDR1 is SNHLY and CDR2 is FYNNEI. V was cut by 6 bases and J by 0 bases, with 12 bases left in between. DNA of the CDR3: TGTGCCAGCAGGACAGGAGGCTTCTCTGGAAACACCATATATTTT. Translation gives CASRTGGFSGNTIYF.